This TCR beta chain was sequenced during a study of T cell repertoires in cytomegalovirus infection (dated by TCRdb to the late 2010s). Regarding the study in general: The HLA type of each donor mattered for the analysis, because public TCR beta signatures pointed to carriage of CMV infection along with the matching HLA type. Study-wide conclusions, independent of this receptor: Carriers of CMV infection plus the relevant HLA type were discriminated by the cumulative frequency of public TCR beta family members in the study cohort and in an independent roughly 350-donor cohort. The ex vivo response was dominated by HLA-C-restricted CMV-specific TCR beta clonotypes, which also provided the single most frequent clonotype in two of eight donors.

This clonotype was seen many times. This clone's antigen is unknown. Base qualities are not recorded, but no much larger clone differs from it by a single base. The sequencing machine was an Illumina HiSeq 1500. The public reads were quality trimmed at Q25 with fastp and then assembled into clones with MiXCR by TCRdb, keeping productive beta chains. Rows are combined by CDR3 protein, so each entry shows the most common genes and DNA. The sample table lists approximately 490,000 distinct CDR3 sequences, about 11% of them with a count of one. Jointly, the top ten make up 10% of the sample. CDR1 and CDR2, looked up from the germline V gene (reference sequence), are DFQATT and SNEGSKA. Here V drops 5 bases and J drops 1 base, and the junction holds 1 base not matched to any gene. Reading from cysteine to phenylalanine, the CDR3 counts 13 amino acids. Only the CDR3 DNA stays, 39 bases, in frame from base 1.

Material: PBMCs. The rearranged chain carries TRBV20-1 and TRBJ2-2; 7 central nucleotides agree with TRBD1. The receptor was derived from a human donor in good health (CMV status not recorded). Some clones in this sample may be carry-over from other donors' samples. The nucleotide sequence is given as TGCAGTGCTTGGACAGGGAACACCGGGGAGCTGTTTTTT. Protein translation: CSAWTGNTGELFF.